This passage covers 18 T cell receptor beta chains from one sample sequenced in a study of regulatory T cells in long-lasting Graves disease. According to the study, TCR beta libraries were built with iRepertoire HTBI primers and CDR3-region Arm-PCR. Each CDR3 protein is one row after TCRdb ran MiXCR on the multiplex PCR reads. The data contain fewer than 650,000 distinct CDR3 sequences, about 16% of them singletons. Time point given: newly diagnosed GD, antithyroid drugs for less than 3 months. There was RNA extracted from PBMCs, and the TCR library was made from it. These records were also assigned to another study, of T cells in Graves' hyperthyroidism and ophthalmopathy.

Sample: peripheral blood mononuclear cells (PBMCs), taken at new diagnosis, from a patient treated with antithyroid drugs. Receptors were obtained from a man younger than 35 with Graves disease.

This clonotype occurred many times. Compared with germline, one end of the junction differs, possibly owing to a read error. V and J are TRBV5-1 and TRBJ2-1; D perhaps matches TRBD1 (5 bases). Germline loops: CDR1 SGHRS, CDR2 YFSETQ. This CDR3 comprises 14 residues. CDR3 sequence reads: CASSLDRTYNEQFF. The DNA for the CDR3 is TGTGCCAGCAGCTTAGACCGGACATACAATGAGCAGTTCTTC.

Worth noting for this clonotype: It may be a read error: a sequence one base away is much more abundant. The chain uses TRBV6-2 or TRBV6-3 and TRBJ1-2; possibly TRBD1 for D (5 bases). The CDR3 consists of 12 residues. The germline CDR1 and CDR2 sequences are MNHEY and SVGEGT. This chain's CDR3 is CASRSGYYGYAF. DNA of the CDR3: TGTGCCAGCAGGTCAGGGTACTATGGCTACGCCTTC.

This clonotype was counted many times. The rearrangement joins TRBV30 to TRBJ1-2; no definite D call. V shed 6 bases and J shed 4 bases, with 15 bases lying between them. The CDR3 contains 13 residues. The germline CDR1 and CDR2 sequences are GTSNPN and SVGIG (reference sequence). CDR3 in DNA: TGTGCCTGCTGGATTACTACGGGCTATGGCTACACCTTC. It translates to CACWITTGYGYTF.

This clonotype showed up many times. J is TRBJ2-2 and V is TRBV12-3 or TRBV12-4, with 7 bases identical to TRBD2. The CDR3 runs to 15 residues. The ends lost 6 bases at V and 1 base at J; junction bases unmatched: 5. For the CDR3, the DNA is TGTGCCAGCAGAATTAGCGGGTGGAACACCGGGGAGCTGTTTTTT. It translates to CASRISGWNTGELFF.

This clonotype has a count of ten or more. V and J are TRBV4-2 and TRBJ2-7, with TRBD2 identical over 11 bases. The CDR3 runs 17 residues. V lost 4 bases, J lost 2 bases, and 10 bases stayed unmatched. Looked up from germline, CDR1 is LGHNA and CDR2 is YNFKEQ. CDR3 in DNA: TGTGCCAGCAGCCTCGCGGTTGGGACTAGCGGTACCTACGAGCAGTACTTC. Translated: CASSLAVGTSGTYEQYF.

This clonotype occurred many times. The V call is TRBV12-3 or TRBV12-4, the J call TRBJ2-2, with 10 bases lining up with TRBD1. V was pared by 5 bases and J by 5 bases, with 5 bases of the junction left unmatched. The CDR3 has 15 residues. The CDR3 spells CASSPRTGGTGELFF. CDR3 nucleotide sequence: TGTGCCAGCAGTCCTCGGACAGGGGGTACCGGGGAGCTGTTTTTT.

The CDR3 is CASIGQGPEQYF. CDR3 bases: TGTGCCAGTATCGGACAGGGGCCCGAGCAGTACTTC. This chain links TRBV19 with TRBJ2-7; 9 nucleotides match TRBD1. The junction had 4 bases not matched to a gene; V was cut back by 7 bases and J by 6 bases. The length of the CDR3 is 12 residues. CDR1 is LNHDA and CDR2 is SQIVND in the germline V gene (reference sequence).

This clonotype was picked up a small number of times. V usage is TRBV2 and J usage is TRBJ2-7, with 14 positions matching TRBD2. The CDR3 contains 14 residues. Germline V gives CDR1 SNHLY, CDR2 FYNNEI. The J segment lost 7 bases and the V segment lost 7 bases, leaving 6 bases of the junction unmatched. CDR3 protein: CASKGTSGSREQYF. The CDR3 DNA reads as TGTGCCAGCAAGGGGACTAGCGGGAGTAGGGAGCAGTACTTC. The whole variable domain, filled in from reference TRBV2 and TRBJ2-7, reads EPEVTQTPSHQVTQMGQEVILRCVPISNHLYFYWYRQILGQKVEFLVSFYNNEISEKSEIFDDQFSVERPDGSNFTLKIRSTKLEDSAMYFCASKGTSGSREQYFGPGTRLTVT.

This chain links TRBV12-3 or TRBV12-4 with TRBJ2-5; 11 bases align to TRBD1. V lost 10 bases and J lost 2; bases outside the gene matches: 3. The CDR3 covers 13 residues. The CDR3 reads CANRDRGQETQYF. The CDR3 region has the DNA TGTGCCAACAGGGACAGGGGGCAAGAGACCCAGTACTTC.

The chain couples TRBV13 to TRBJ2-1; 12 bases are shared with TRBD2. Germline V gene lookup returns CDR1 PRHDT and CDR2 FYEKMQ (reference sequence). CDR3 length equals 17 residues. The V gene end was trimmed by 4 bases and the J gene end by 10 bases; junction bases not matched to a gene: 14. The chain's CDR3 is CASSSPGMLAGGPEQFF. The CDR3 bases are TGTGCCAGCAGCTCCCCAGGGATGCTAGCGGGAGGGCCGGAGCAGTTCTTC.

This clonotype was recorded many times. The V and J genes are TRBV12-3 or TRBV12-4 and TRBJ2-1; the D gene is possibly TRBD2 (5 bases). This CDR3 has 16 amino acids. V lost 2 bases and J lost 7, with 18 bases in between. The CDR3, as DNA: TGTGCCAGCAGTTTATATACTACCGAGGGATGGAATGAGCAGTTCTTC. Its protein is CASSLYTTEGWNEQFF.

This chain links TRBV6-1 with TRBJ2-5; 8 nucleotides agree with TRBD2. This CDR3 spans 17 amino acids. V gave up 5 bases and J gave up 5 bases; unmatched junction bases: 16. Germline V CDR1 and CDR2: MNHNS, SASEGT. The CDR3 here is CASSRKAPGLGRETQYF. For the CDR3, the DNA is TGTGCCAGCAGTCGCAAGGCACCGGGACTAGGAAGGGAGACCCAGTACTTC.

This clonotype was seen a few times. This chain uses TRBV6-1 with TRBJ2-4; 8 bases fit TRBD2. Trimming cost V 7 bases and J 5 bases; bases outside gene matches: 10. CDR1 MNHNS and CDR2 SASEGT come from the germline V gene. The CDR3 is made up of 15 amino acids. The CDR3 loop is CASTTGGGVENIQYF. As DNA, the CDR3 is TGTGCCAGCACGACGGGGGGGGGAGTGGAAAACATTCAGTACTTC.

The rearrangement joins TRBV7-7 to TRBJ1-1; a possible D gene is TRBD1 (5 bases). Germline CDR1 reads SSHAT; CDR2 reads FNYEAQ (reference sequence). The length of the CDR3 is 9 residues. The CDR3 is CGGGTEAFF. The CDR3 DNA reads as TGTGGCGGGGGCACTGAAGCTTTCTTT.

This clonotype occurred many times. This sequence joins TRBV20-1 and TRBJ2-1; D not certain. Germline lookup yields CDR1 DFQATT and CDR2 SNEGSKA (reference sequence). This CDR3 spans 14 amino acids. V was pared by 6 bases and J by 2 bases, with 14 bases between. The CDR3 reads CSARGLRPYNEQFF. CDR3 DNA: TGCAGTGCCCGAGGTCTTCGTCCCTACAATGAGCAGTTCTTC.

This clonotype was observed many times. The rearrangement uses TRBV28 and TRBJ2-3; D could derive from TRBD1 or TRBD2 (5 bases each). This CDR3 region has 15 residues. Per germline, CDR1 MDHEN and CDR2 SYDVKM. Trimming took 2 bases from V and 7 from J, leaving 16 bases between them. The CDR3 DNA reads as TGTGCCAGCAGTTTAGGGGGATGGGGATGGAATACGCAGTATTTT. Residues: CASSLGGWGWNTQYF.

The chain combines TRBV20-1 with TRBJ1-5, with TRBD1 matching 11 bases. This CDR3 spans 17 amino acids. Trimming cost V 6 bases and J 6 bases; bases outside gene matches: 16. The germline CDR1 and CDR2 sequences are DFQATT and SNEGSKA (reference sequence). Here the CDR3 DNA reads TGCAGTGCCGCTGGGACAGGGGGTTTTTTCGGGAGTCAGCCCCAGCATTTT. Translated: CSAAGTGGFFGSQPQHF.

CDR3: CASTGPGAYEQYF. DNA of the CDR3: TGTGCCAGCACGGGGCCAGGGGCCTACGAGCAGTACTTC. The chain employs TRBV7-2 and TRBJ2-7; a possible D gene is TRBD1 (6 bases). The CDR3 runs 13 residues. CDR1 is SGHTA and CDR2 is FQGNSA in the germline V gene. Trimming cost V 7 bases and J 2 bases, with 12 bases left between them. The full variable domain, rest sourced from reference TRBV7-2 and TRBJ2-7, is GAGVSQSPSNKVTEKGKDVELRCDPISGHTALYWYRQSLGQGLEFLIYFQGNSAPDKSGLPSDRFSAERTGGSVSTLTIQRTQQEDSAVYLCASTGPGAYEQYFGPGTRLTVT.